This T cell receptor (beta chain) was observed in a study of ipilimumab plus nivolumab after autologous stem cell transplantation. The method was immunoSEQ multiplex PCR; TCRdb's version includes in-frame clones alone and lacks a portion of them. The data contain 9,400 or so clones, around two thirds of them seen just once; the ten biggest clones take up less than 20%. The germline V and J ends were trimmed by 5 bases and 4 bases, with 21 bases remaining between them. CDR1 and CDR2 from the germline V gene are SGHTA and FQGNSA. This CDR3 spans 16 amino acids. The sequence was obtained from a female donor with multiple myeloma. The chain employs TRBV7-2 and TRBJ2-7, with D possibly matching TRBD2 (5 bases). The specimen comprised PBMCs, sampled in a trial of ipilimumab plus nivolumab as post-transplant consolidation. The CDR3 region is CASSLGSDPNQYEQYF. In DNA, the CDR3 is TGTGCCAGCAGCCTGGGGAGCGATCCGAACCAATACGAGCAGTACTTC.